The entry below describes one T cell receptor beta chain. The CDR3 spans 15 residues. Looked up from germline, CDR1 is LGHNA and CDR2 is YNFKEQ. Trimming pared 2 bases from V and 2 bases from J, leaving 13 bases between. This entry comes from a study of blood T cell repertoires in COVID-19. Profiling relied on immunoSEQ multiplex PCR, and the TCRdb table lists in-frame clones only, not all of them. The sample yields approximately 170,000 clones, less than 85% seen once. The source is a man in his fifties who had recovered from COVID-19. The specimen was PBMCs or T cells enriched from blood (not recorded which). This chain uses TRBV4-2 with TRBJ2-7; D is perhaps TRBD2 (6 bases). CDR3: CASSQTGTPTYEQYF. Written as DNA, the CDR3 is TGTGCCAGCAGCCAAACCGGGACTCCTACCTACGAGCAGTACTTC.